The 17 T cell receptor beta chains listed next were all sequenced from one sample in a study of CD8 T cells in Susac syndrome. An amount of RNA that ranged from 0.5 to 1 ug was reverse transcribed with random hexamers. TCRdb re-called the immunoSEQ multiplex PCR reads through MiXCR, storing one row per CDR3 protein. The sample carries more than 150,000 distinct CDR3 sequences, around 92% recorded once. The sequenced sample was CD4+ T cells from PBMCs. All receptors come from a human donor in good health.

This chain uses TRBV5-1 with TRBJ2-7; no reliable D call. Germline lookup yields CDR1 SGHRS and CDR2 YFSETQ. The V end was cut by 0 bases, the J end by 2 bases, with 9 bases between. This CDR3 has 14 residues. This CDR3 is CASSLELHTYEQYF. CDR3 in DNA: TGCGCCAGCAGCTTGGAACTACACACCTACGAGCAGTACTTC.

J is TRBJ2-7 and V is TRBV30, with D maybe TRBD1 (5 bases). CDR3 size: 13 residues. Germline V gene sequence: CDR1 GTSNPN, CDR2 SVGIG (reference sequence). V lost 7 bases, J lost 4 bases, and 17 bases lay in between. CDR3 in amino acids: CAFSGPLGYEQYF. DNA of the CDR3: TGTGCCTTTTCAGGGCCCTTAGGGTACGAGCAGTACTTC.

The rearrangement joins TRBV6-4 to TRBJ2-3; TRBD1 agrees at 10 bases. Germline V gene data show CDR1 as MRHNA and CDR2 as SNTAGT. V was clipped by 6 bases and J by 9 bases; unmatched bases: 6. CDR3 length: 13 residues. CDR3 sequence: CASRGTGEHTQYF. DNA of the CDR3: TGTGCCAGCAGGGGGACAGGGGAGCACACGCAGTATTTT.

DNA for the CDR3: TGTGCCAGCAGCGTAGGGCTAGCGTGGCAAGAGACCCAGTACTTC. It specifies CASSVGLAWQETQYF. The chain has TRBV9 and TRBJ2-5; maybe TRBD2 (6 bases). The germline V gene encodes CDR1 SGDLS and CDR2 YYNGEE. CDR3 length equals 15 residues. V lost 0 bases and J lost 2, with 11 bases in between. Together with reference TRBV9 and TRBJ2-5, the CDR3 gives the full variable domain: DSGVTQTPKHLITATGQRVTLRCSPRSGDLSVYWYQQSLDQGLQFLIQYYNGEERAKGNILERFSAQQFPDLHSELNLSSLELGDSALYFCASSVGLAWQETQYFGPGTRLLVL.

The CDR3 sequence: CASTTYNEQFF. CDR3 sequence (DNA): TGTGCCAGCACCACATACAATGAGCAGTTCTTC. The rearrangement uses TRBV28 and TRBJ2-1, with D uncertain. This CDR3 spans 11 amino acids. The V end was cut by 7 bases, the J end by 4 bases, with 5 bases between. Germline CDR1 reads MDHEN; CDR2 reads SYDVKM. The whole variable domain, filled in from reference TRBV28 and TRBJ2-1, reads DVKVTQSSRYLVKRTGEKVFLECVQDMDHENMFWYRQDPGLGLRLIYFSYDVKMKEKGDIPEGYSVSREKKERFSLILESASTNQTSMYLCASTTYNEQFFGPGTRLTVL.

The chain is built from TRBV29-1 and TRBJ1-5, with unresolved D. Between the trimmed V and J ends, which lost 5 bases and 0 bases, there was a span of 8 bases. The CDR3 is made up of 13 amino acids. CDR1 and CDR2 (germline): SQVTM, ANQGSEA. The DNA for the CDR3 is TGCAGCGTTTTTAGTGATAGCAATCAGCCCCAGCATTTT. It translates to CSVFSDSNQPQHF.

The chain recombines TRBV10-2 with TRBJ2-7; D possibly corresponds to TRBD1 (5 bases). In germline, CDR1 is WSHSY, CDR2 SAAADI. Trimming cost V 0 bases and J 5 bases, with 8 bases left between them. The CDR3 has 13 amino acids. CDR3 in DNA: TGCGCCAGCAGTGAGTCCAGGGTCCACGAGCAGTACTTC. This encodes CASSESRVHEQYF.

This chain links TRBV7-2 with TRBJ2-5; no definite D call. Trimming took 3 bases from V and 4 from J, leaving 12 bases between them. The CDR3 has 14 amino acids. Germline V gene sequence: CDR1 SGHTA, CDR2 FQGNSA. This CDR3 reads CASSFRRARETQYF. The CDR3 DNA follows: TGTGCCAGCAGCTTTCGAAGGGCGAGAGAGACCCAGTACTTC.

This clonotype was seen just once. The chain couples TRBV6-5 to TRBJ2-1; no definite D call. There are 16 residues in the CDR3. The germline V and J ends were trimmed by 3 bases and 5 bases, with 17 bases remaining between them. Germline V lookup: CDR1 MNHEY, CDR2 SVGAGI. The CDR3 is CASSYSSWFVNNEQFF. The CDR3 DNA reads TGTGCCAGCAGTTATTCGTCGTGGTTTGTAAACAATGAGCAGTTCTTC.

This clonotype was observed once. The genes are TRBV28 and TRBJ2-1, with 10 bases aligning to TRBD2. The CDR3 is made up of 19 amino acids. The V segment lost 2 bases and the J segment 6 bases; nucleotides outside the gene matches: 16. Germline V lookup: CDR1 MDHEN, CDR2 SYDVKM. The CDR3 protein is CASSLRRWTEREGLNEQFF. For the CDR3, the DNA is TGTGCCAGCAGTTTACGGCGCTGGACTGAGCGGGAGGGCCTCAATGAGCAGTTCTTC. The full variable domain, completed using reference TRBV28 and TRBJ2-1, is DVKVTQSSRYLVKRTGEKVFLECVQDMDHENMFWYRQDPGLGLRLIYFSYDVKMKEKGDIPEGYSVSREKKERFSLILESASTNQTSMYLCASSLRRWTEREGLNEQFFGPGTRLTVL.

The CDR3 spells CASRPPGTSLSNEQFF. The CDR3, as DNA: TGTGCCAGCAGACCCCCCGGGACTAGCTTATCCAATGAGCAGTTCTTC. The rearrangement links TRBV28 to TRBJ2-1, with TRBD2 matching 9 bases. CDR3 length: 16 amino acids. Germline assignment: CDR1 MDHEN and CDR2 SYDVKM. V lost 6 bases and J lost 6; bases outside the gene matches: 12.

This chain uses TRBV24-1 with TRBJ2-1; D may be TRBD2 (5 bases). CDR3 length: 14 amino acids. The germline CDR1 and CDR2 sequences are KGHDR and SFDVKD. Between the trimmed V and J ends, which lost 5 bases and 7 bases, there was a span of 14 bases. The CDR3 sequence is CATSGGLVGNEQFF. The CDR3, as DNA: TGTGCCACCAGTGGCGGACTCGTGGGTAATGAGCAGTTCTTC.

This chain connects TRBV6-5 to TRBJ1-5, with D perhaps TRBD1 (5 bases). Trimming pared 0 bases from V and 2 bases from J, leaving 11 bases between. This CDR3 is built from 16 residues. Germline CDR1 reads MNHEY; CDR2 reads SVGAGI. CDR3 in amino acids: CASSYSWQGGNQPQHF. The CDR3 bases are TGTGCCAGCAGTTACTCGTGGCAGGGCGGCAATCAGCCCCAGCATTTT.

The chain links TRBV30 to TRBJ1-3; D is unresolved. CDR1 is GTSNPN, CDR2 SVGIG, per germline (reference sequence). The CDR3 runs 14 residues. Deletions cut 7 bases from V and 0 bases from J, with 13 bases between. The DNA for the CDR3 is TGTGCCTTGGATAAGGGTTTCTCTGGAAACACCATATATTTT. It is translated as CALDKGFSGNTIYF.

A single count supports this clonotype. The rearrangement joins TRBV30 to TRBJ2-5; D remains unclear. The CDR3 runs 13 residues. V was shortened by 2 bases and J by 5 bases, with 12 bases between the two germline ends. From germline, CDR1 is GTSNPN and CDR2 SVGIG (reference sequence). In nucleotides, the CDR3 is TGTGCCTGGAGTAAGAGCAGCAGGGAGACCCAGTACTTC. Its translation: CAWSKSSRETQYF.

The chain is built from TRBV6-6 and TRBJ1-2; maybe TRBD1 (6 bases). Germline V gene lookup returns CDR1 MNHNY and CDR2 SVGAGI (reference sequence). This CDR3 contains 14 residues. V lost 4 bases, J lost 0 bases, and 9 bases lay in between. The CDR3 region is CASSSGTSNYGYTF. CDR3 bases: TGTGCCAGCAGTTCTGGGACATCTAACTATGGCTACACCTTC.

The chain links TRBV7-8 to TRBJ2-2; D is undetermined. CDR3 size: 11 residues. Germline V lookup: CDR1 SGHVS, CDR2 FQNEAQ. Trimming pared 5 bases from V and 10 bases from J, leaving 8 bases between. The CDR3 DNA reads TGTGCCAGCAGCCGATTCGCGGAGCTGTTTTTT. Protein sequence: CASSRFAELFF.